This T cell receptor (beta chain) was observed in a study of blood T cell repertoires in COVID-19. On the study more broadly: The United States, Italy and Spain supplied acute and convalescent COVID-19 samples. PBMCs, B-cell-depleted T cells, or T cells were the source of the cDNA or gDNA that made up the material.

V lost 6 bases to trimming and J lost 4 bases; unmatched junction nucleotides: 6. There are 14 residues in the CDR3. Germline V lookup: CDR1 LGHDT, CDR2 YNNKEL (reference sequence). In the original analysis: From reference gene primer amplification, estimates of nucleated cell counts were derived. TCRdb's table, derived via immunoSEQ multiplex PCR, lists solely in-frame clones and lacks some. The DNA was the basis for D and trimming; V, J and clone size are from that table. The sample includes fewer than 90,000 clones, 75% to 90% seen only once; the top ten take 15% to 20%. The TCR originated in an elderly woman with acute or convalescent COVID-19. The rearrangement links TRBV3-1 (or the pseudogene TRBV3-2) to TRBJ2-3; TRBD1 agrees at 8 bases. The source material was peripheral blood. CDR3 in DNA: TGTGCCAGCAGGAAGGACAGGGTAGCAGATACGCAGTATTTT. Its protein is CASRKDRVADTQYF.